This T cell receptor (beta chain) was identified in a study of cytomegalovirus exposure and HLA in healthy donors. Study in general: The study placed around 80% of its approximately 400 genotyped donors in the Caucasian-associated ancestry cluster.

The PCR employed 60 Vbeta primers together with 13 Jbeta primers. Libraries were prepared by immunoSEQ multiplex PCR; TCRdb keeps only in-frame clonotypes and omits some of them. The table records about 150,000 clones, roughly 81% of them present only once. CDR1 is MGHRA and CDR2 is YSYEKL in the germline V gene. The CDR3 length is 15 residues. V dropped 4 bases and J dropped 4; count of bases not matched to a gene: 7. The rearrangement joins TRBV4-1 to TRBJ2-5; 9 nucleotides match TRBD2. The receptor was derived from a young woman in good health and CMV-seronegative. Sequences were obtained from PBMCs. CDR3: CASSRIPSGTETQYF. CDR3 in DNA: TGCGCCAGCAGCCGAATCCCTAGCGGGACAGAGACCCAGTACTTC.